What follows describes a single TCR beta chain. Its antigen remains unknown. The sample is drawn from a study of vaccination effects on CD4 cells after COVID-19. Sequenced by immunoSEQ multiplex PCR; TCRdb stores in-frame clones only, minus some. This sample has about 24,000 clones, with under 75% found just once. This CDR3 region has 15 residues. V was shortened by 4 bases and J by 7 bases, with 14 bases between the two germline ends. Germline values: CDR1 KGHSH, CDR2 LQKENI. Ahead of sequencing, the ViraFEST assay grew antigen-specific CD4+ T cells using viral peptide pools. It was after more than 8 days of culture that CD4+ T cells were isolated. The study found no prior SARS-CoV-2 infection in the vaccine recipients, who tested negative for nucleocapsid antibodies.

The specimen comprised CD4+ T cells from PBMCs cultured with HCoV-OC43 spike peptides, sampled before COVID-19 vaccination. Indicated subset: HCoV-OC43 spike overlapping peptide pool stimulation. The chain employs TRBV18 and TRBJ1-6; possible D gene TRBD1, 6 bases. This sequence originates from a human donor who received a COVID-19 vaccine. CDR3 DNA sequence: TGTGCCAGCTCACGGCAACAGGGAAAGAATTCACCCCTCCACTTT. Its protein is CASSRQQGKNSPLHF.